These T cell receptor beta chains were read from a single sample in a study of T-cell reconstitution after alpha-beta-depleted transplantation in children. TCRdb reanalysed the PCR reads using MiXCR and keeps one entry per CDR3 protein. The sample holds 200,000 to 250,000 distinct CDR3 sequences, approximately 10% seen once. The sample was PBMCs, taken before TCRalphabeta/CD19-depleted stem cell transplant. The receptors here all came from a child less than two years old with acute myeloid leukemia, due to receive a stem cell transplant. Both conserved end residues are part of each CDR3. The D gene is left open where the match is weak. Expanded clones get a size class; other rows say once, few or many, or leave the size out.

V gene	J gene	clone size	D gene	CDR3 protein	CDR3 DNA
TRBV12-3/TRBV12-4	TRBJ2-3	many	.	CASSLYRRRDTQYF	TGTGCCAGCAGTTTATACCGGAGGAGGGATACGCAGTATTTT
TRBV11-3	TRBJ2-1	many	TRBD2	CASSLAGGSSHEQFF	TGTGCCAGCAGCTTAGCGGGGGGTTCCTCGCATGAGCAGTTCTTC
TRBV27	TRBJ2-1	.	TRBD1	CASSLRGLNEQFF	TGTGCCAGCAGTTTAAGGGGGCTCAATGAGCAGTTCTTC
TRBV6-1	TRBJ1-2	many	.	CASSTYWDRSGYGYTF	TGTGCCAGCAGTACCTACTGGGACCGTTCTGGGTATGGCTACACCTTC
TRBV5-1	TRBJ1-1	.	.	CASSSAVSLNTEAFF	TGCGCCAGCAGCTCGGCAGTCTCCCTGAACACTGAAGCTTTCTTT
TRBV24-1	TRBJ1-2	many	.	CATSDSAGAKGYTF	TGTGCCACCAGTGATTCGGCGGGGGCGAAGGGCTACACCTTC
TRBV12-3/TRBV12-4	TRBJ2-4	many	.	CASSSEAIQYF	TGTGCCAGCAGTTCGGAAGCCATTCAGTACTTC
TRBV7-8	TRBJ2-3	few	TRBD2	CASIPSGGLSTDTQYF	TGTGCCAGCATACCTAGCGGGGGGCTTAGCACAGATACGCAGTATTTT
TRBV2	TRBJ1-2	.	.	CASVSQGVVWYTF	TGTGCCAGCGTGAGCCAGGGCGTGGTGTGGTACACCTTC
TRBV20-1	TRBJ2-3	many	TRBD2	CSARGGRTDTQYF	TGCAGTGCTAGGGGCGGGAGAACAGATACGCAGTATTTT
TRBV20-1	TRBJ2-7	few	TRBD2	CSASPSSGSFYEQYF	TGCAGTGCTAGTCCCTCTAGCGGGAGTTTCTACGAGCAGTACTTC
TRBV7-3	TRBJ2-1	many	.	CASSLGQDNEQFF	TGTGCCAGCAGCTTAGGGCAGGACAATGAGCAGTTCTTC
TRBV19	TRBJ2-1	many	.	CASSIDRASVYNEQFF	TGTGCCAGTAGTATAGATCGCGCTAGCGTCTACAATGAGCAGTTCTTC